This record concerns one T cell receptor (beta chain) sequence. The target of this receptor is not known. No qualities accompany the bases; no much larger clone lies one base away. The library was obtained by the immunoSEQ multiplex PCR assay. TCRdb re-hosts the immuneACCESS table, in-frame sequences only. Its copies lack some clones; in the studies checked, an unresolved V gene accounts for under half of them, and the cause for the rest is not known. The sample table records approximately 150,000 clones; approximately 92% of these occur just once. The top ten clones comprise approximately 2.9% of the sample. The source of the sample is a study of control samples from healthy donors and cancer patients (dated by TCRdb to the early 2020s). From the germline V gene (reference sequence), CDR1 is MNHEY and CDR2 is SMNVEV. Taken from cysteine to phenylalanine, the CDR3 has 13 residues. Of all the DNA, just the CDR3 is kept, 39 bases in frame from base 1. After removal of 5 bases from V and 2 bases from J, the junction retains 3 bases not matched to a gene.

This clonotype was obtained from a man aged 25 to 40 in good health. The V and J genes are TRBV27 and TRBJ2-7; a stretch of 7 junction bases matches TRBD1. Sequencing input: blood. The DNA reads TGTGCCAGCAGTCGGGACAGCCCCTACGAGCAGTACTTC. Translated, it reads CASSRDSPYEQYF.